These T cell receptor beta chains were read from a single sample in a study of blood T cell repertoires in COVID-19. The assay was immunoSEQ multiplex PCR, and TCRdb's table has in-frame clones only and misses some. The repertoire holds around 150,000 clones, with around four fifths as singletons. Material for sequencing was PBMCs or T cells enriched from blood (not recorded which). These receptors all stem from a woman aged 40 to 50 who had recovered from COVID-19. CDR3s include the opening cysteine and the closing phenylalanine or tryptophan. The order of the fields is D gene, CDR3 length, V gene, J gene, clone size, CDR3 DNA, CDR3 protein. A D gene is named only where the DNA matches it firmly. A clone size is listed for some rows: how often the clone was seen (once, few, many), or a class if it is expanded.

TRBD1	15	TRBV30	TRBJ1-2	NA	TGTGCCTGGAGTACCCCCGGGACAGGGACGTATGGCTACACCTTC	CAWSTPGTGTYGYTF
TRBD1	13	TRBV19	TRBJ2-7	once	TGTGCCAGTACAGGGGGAGTACACGGCGAGCAGTACTTC	CASTGGVHGEQYF
NA	14	TRBV6-5	TRBJ2-2	NA	TGTGCCAGCATATTTGGGGGCAGCACCGGGGAGCTGTTTTTT	CASIFGGSTGELFF
NA	15	TRBV19	TRBJ1-6	NA	TGTGCCAGTAGTATCATGACAGAGGATAATTCACCCCTCCACTTT	CASSIMTEDNSPLHF
NA	15	TRBV6-5	TRBJ1-1	once	TGTGCCAGCAGTACCCTATCGACAGTGAACACTGAAGCTTTCTTT	CASSTLSTVNTEAFF
TRBD2	14	TRBV2	TRBJ2-3	NA	TGTGCCAGCAGGGCTAGCGGGAACACAGATACGCAGTATTTT	CASRASGNTDTQYF
TRBD1	16	TRBV19	TRBJ1-1	NA	TGTGCCAGTAGTCCCTCGGGACAGGAATCCAACACTGAAGCTTTCTTT	CASSPSGQESNTEAFF
TRBD2	16	TRBV11-2	TRBJ2-5	NA	TGTGCCAGCAGCCCCCTGGGAGCGGGGGACCAAGAGACCCAGTACTTC	CASSPLGAGDQETQYF
TRBD2	16	TRBV7-9	TRBJ2-7	NA	TGTGCCAGCAGCCAATTCCGACTAGCGGGAGCCTACGAGCAGTACTTC	CASSQFRLAGAYEQYF
TRBD1	14	TRBV2	TRBJ1-4	NA	TGTGCCAGCAGCGGAGACAGGGGCGGTGAAAAACTGTTTTTT	CASSGDRGGEKLFF
TRBD2	15	TRBV10-3	TRBJ2-7	NA	TGTGCCATCAGGGAAGGACCGGGACTAGCCTACGAGCAGTACTTC	CAIREGPGLAYEQYF
NA	15	TRBV7-8	TRBJ2-2	NA	TGTGCCAGCAGCTTGGGGGCAGGGAAGGCCGGGGAGCTGTTTTTT	CASSLGAGKAGELFF
NA	12	TRBV7-3	TRBJ2-1	NA	TGTGCCAGCAGCTTAAGTTGGGAGGAGCAGTTCTTC	CASSLSWEEQFF
NA	15	TRBV19	TRBJ2-3	NA	TGTGCCAGTAGTCGGGACACCTCCGCGACAGATACGCAGTATTTT	CASSRDTSATDTQYF
NA	15	TRBV11-1	TRBJ2-3	NA	TGTGCCAGCAGCCCGGGTCCGGCACCCACAGATACGCAGTATTTT	CASSPGPAPTDTQYF
TRBD1	17	TRBV5-6	TRBJ1-2	NA	TGTGCCAGCAGCCTAGGGGTGGGACAGGGGGCCGTCTATGGCTACACCTTC	CASSLGVGQGAVYGYTF
TRBD1	13	TRBV2	TRBJ1-1	NA	TGTGCCAGTCAAAGGACAGGGAACACTGAAGCTTTCTTT	CASQRTGNTEAFF
NA	13	TRBV3-1/TRBV3-2	TRBJ1-2	NA	TGTGCCAGCAGCCAAGCCAGGGTTTATGGCTACACCTTC	CASSQARVYGYTF
TRBD2	14	TRBV5-1	TRBJ2-5	once	TGCGCCAGCAGTGGCGGGGGTCTGCGAGAGACCCAGTACTTC	CASSGGGLRETQYF
TRBD2	15	TRBV5-6	TRBJ2-7	NA	TGTGCCAGCAGCTTGGCCCCAGCGGGACTCTACGAGCAGTACTTC	CASSLAPAGLYEQYF
TRBD2	15	TRBV4-1	TRBJ2-1	NA	TGCGCCAGCAGCCAAGTCCTAGCGGGCTACAATGAGCAGTTCTTC	CASSQVLAGYNEQFF
NA	18	TRBV18	TRBJ2-7	few	TGTGCCAGCTCACCGATTTCGAGGGGGAGATCCATCTCCTACGAGCAGTACTTC	CASSPISRGRSISYEQYF
TRBD1	12	TRBV12-3/TRBV12-4	TRBJ2-7	NA	TGTGCCAGCAGAGGGGACAGCTACGAGCAGTACTTC	CASRGDSYEQYF
TRBD1	20	TRBV7-8	TRBJ2-6	NA	TGTGCCAGCAGCCCTGGCACCGTGGGACAGGGGGCATCTGGGGCCAACGTCCTGACTTTC	CASSPGTVGQGASGANVLTF
NA	13	TRBV27	TRBJ1-1	NA	TGTGCCAGCAGCCCCGCCGGTAACACTGAAGCTTTCTTT	CASSPAGNTEAFF
TRBD2	15	TRBV20-1	TRBJ2-1	NA	TGCAGTGCTAGTCCGGCTAGCGGCCCCTACAATGAGCAGTTCTTC	CSASPASGPYNEQFF
NA	16	TRBV10-3	TRBJ1-4	NA	TGTGCCATCAGTGAAATCGACTTCGCAACTAATGAAAAACTGTTTTTT	CAISEIDFATNEKLFF
TRBD1	14	TRBV15	TRBJ1-1	NA	TGTGCCACCAGCTCACGGACAGGCGGGGTCGCAGCTTTCTTT	CATSSRTGGVAAFF
NA	14	TRBV29-1	TRBJ1-1	NA	TGCAGCGTTGAAGATGCGGGCAGGAACACTGAAGCTTTCTTT	CSVEDAGRNTEAFF
TRBD1	16	TRBV7-3	TRBJ1-1	once	TGTGCCAGCAGCTTACGGGGGACAGGGTCCCCCACTGAAGCTTTCTTT	CASSLRGTGSPTEAFF
TRBD2	11	TRBV10-3	TRBJ2-7	NA	TGTGCCATCAGCGGGGGGGGCGAGCAGTACTTC	CAISGGGEQYF
NA	13	TRBV10-2	TRBJ2-7	NA	TGCGCCAGCAGTGTAACGGGGGGCTTCGAGCAGTACTTC	CASSVTGGFEQYF
NA	15	TRBV7-9	TRBJ2-3	NA	TGTGCCAGCAGACCCCCTCGATTATTGGAGGATACGCAGTATTTT	CASRPPRLLEDTQYF
TRBD1	14	TRBV9	TRBJ2-7	NA	TGTGCCAGCAGCGTACGGGGACAGGGGGACGAGCAGTACTTC	CASSVRGQGDEQYF
TRBD2	16	TRBV2	TRBJ2-3	NA	TGTGCCAGCGCCTACCAGACTAGCGGGGGCCCAGATACGCAGTATTTT	CASAYQTSGGPDTQYF
NA	14	TRBV21-1	TRBJ2-2	NA	TGTGCCAGCAGTTATGCGGGGGGGCACGGGGAGCTGTTTTTT	CASSYAGGHGELFF
NA	15	TRBV6-2/TRBV6-3	TRBJ2-3	NA	TGTGCCAGCAGTCGACCGGGACATAACACAGATACGCAGTATTTT	CASSRPGHNTDTQYF
TRBD1	15	TRBV18	TRBJ2-2	NA	TGTGCCAGCTCACCGGGGGACAGGGACACCGGGGAGCTGTTTTTT	CASSPGDRDTGELFF
NA	13	TRBV6-5	TRBJ1-2	NA	TGTGCCAGCAGCTCCGGTCCCACAGGGGGCTACACCTTC	CASSSGPTGGYTF
NA	13	TRBV5-1	TRBJ1-1	few	TGCGCCAGCAGCTGGGGACAGAACACTGAAGCTTTCTTT	CASSWGQNTEAFF
TRBD1	15	TRBV5-5	TRBJ2-1	NA	TGTGCCAGCAGCGCGGACAGGAGCTCCTACAATGAGCAGTTCTTC	CASSADRSSYNEQFF
NA	12	TRBV30	TRBJ2-7	once	TGTGCCTGGAGTGGGTCATCGGGAGAGCAGTACTTC	CAWSGSSGEQYF
TRBD2	18	TRBV11-3	TRBJ2-1	NA	TGTGCCAGCAGCTTAGATATGGGACTAGCGGGAGGGTCGGGTGAGCAGTTCTTC	CASSLDMGLAGGSGEQFF
TRBD2	16	TRBV2	TRBJ2-3	NA	TGTGCCAGCAGGGGGGGGACTAGCGGATACACAGATACGCAGTATTTT	CASRGGTSGYTDTQYF
TRBD1	15	TRBV19	TRBJ1-6	NA	TGTGCCAGTAGTACCACCGGGACAGGGTTTTCACCCCTCCACTTT	CASSTTGTGFSPLHF